This note documents a single T cell receptor beta chain sequence. The antigen is not known. V dropped 5 bases and J dropped 1; count of bases not matched to a gene: 8. Per the germline V gene, CDR1 is SGHTA and CDR2 is FQGTGA. The CDR3 is 16 residues long. The sample belongs to a study of beta chain features in type 1 diabetes. Study-wide results and caveats: Sampled from patients, naive, central memory and Treg TCRB repertoires appeared more similar than those sampled from healthy donors. All four CD4+ subsets from Type 1 diabetes patients carried moderately but significantly shorter TCRB CDR3s. A possible short-template PCR bias applies equally to patients and controls.

Sequenced material consisted of expressed TCRB transcripts (all of the isolated RNA was reverse transcribed). Generated by immunoSEQ multiplex PCR, the TCRdb table keeps only in-frame clones and is missing some. In the table there are fewer than 150,000 clones, roughly 7.2% of which are singletons. The sample was central memory CD4+ T cells from blood. This receptor was identified in a woman under 40 in good health. The chain recombines TRBV7-3 with TRBJ2-4, with TRBD2 matching 7 bases. CDR3 region: CASSISGYGAKNIQYF. CDR3 bases: TGTGCCAGCAGCATTAGCGGGTATGGGGCCAAAAACATTCAGTACTTC.